Described below is a single TCR beta chain sequence and its context. Its antigen is as yet unknown. V was pared by 0 bases and J by 7 bases, with 17 bases between. The CDR3 is 15 amino acids. Germline CDR1 is SGHNT and CDR2 is YYREEE (reference sequence). The data derive from a study of OX40 agonist ivuxolimab in advanced cancers. Study as a whole: Partial responses were achieved by three patients, one with hepatocellular carcinoma and two with cutaneous melanoma.

The table came from immunoSEQ multiplex PCR; TCRdb's copy has only in-frame clones and leaves some out. The table lists about 82,000 clones, approximately 85% of them singletons. Study-wide points: Clonal expansion among partial responders at 0.1-3.0 mg/kg ranked near the lowest. Circulating CD4+ and CD8+ T cells showed clonal expansion by week 6 at 0.1 to 3.0 mg/kg.

This clonotype was sampled from an adult with an advanced solid tumor such as melanoma, head and neck, liver or kidney cancer. The sample here was CD4+ or CD8+ T cells sorted from blood, taken in a trial of the OX40 agonist ivuxolimab. The rearrangement links TRBV5-4 to TRBJ2-7; D is ambiguous. CDR3 in amino acids: CASSLGGVVPWEQYF. In nucleotides, the CDR3 is TGTGCCAGCAGCTTGGGCGGAGTGGTACCCTGGGAGCAGTACTTC.